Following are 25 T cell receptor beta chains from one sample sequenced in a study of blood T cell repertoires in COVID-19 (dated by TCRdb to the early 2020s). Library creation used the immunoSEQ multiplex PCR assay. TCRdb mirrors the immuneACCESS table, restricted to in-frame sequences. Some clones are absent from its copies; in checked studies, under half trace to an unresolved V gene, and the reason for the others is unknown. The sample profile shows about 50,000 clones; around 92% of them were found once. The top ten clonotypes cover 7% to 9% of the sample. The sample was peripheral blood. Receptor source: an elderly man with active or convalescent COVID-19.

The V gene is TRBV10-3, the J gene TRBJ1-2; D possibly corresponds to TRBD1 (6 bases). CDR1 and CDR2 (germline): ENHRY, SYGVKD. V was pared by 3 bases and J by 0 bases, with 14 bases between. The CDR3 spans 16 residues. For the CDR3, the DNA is TGTGCCATCAGTGAAGTTCCGGGACATACTAACTATGGCTACACCTTC. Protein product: CAISEVPGHTNYGYTF.

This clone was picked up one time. CDR3 protein: CASSLTGVDRSYEQYF. CDR3 bases: TGTGCCAGCAGCTTAACGGGCGTGGACAGGAGCTACGAGCAGTACTTC. V usage is TRBV7-2 and J usage is TRBJ2-7; TRBD1 matches at 7 bases. The length of the CDR3 is 16 residues. The J segment lost 3 bases and the V segment lost 2 bases, leaving 10 bases of the junction unmatched. Per germline, CDR1 SGHTA and CDR2 FQGNSA. The complete variable domain, with remaining parts taken from reference TRBV7-2 and TRBJ2-7, reads GAGVSQSPSNKVTEKGKDVELRCDPISGHTALYWYRQSLGQGLEFLIYFQGNSAPDKSGLPSDRFSAERTGGSVSTLTIQRTQQEDSAVYLCASSLTGVDRSYEQYFGPGTRLTVT.

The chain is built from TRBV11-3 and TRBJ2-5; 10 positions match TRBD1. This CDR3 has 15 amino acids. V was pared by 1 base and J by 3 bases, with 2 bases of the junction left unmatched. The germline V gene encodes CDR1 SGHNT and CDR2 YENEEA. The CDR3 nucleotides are TGTGCCAGCAGCTTAGGGACAGGGGGTGAAGAGACCCAGTACTTC. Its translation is CASSLGTGGEETQYF.

The CDR3 bases are TGTGCCAGCAGGACAAGATATGGCTACACCTTC. This codes for CASRTRYGYTF. The rearrangement uses TRBV2 and TRBJ1-2, with D unclear. This CDR3 is built from 11 residues. The germline V gene encodes CDR1 SNHLY and CDR2 FYNNEI. Between the trimmed V and J ends, which lost 6 bases and 5 bases, there was a span of 7 bases. Combining the CDR3 with reference TRBV2 and TRBJ1-2 gives the whole variable domain EPEVTQTPSHQVTQMGQEVILRCVPISNHLYFYWYRQILGQKVEFLVSFYNNEISEKSEIFDDQFSVERPDGSNFTLKIRSTKLEDSAMYFCASRTRYGYTFGSGTRLTVV.

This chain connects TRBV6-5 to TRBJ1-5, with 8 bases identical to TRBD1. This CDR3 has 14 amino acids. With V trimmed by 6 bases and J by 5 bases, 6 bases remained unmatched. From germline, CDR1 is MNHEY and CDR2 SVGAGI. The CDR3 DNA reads TGTGCCAGCAGCCCGGGACAGGAATATCAGCCCCAGCATTTT. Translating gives CASSPGQEYQPQHF.

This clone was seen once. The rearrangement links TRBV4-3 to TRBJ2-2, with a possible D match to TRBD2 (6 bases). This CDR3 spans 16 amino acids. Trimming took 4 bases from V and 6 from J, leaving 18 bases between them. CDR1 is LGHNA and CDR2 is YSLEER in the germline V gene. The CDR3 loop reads CASSRRLVRSPGELFF. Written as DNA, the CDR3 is TGCGCCAGCAGCCGTCGACTAGTAAGATCACCCGGGGAGCTGTTTTTT.

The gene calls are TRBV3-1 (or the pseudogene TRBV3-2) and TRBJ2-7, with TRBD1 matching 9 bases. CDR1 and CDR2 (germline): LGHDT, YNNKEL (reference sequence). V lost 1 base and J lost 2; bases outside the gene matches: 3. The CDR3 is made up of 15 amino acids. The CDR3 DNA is TGTGCCAGCAGCCAAGGAACAGGGGGCACCTACGAGCAGTACTTC. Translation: CASSQGTGGTYEQYF.

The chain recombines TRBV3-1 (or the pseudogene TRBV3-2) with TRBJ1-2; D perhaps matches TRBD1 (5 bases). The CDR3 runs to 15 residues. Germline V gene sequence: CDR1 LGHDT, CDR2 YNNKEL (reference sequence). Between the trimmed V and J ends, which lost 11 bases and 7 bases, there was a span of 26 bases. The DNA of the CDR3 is TGTGCCGGTTTACTAGGGGCTGACGGGGAGGGTGGCTACACCTTC. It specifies CAGLLGADGEGGYTF.

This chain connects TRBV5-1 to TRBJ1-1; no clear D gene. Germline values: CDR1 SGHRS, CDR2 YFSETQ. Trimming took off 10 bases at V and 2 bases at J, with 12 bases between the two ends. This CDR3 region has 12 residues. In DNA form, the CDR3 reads TGCGCCTCTTCGTCCCCCAACACTGAAGCTTTCTTT. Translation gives CASSSPNTEAFF. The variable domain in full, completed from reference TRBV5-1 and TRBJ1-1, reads KAGVTQTPRYLIKTRGQQVTLSCSPISGHRSVSWYQQTPGQGLQFLFEYFSETQRNKGNFPGRFSGRQFSNSRSEMNVSTLELGDSALYLCASSSPNTEAFFGQGTRLTVV.

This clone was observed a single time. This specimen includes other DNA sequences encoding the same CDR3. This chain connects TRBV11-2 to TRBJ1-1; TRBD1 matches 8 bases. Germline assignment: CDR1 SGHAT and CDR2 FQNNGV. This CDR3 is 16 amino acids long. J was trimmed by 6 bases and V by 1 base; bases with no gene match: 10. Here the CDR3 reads CASSLAWTGKRAEAFF. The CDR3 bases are TGTGCCAGCAGCTTAGCATGGACAGGGAAAAGAGCTGAAGCTTTCTTT.

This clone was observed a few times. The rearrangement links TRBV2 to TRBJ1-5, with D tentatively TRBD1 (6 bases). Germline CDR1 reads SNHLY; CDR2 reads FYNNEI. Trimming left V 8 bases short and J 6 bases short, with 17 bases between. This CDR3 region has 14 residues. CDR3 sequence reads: CASGDPRGRQPQHF. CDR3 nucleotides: TGTGCCAGCGGGGACCCCAGGGGCCGTCAGCCCCAGCATTTT.

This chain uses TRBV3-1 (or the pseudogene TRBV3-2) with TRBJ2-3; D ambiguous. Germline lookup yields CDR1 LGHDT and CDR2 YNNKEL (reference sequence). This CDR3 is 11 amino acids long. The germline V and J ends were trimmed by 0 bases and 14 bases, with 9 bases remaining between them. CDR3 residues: CASSQDTTRYF. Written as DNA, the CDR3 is TGTGCCAGCAGCCAAGATACTACCAGGTATTTT.

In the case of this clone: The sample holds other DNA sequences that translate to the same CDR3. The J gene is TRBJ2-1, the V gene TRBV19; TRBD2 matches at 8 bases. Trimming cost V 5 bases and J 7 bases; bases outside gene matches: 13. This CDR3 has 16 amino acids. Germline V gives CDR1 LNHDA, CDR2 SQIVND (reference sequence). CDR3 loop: CASSALTSGGGNEQFF. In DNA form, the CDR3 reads TGTGCCAGTAGTGCCTTAACTAGCGGTGGTGGGAATGAGCAGTTCTTC.

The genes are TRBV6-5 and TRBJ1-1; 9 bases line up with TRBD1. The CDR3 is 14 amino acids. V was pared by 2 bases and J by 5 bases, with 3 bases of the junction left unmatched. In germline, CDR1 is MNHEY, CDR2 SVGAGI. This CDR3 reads CASSYRDRVTEAFF. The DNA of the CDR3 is TGTGCCAGCAGTTACAGGGACAGGGTAACTGAAGCTTTCTTT.

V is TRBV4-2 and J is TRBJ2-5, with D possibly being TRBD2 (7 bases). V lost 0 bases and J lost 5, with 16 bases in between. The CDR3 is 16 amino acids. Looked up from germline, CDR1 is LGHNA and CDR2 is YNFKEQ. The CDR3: CASSQDTRGGRETQYF. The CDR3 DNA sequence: TGTGCCAGCAGCCAAGATACGAGGGGGGGACGGGAGACCCAGTACTTC.

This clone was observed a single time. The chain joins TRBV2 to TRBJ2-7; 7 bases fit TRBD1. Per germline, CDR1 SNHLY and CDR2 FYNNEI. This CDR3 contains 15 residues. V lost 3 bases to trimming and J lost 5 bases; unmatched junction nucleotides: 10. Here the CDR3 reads CASSEVGDSDNEQYF. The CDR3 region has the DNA TGTGCCAGCAGTGAGGTTGGGGACAGTGACAACGAGCAGTACTTC.

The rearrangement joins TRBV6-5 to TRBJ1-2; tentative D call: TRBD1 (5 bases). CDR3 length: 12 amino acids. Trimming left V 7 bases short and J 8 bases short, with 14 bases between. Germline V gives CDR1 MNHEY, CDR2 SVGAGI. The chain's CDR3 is CASTRDSRGYTF. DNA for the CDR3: TGTGCCAGCACGCGGGACTCGCGGGGCTACACCTTC.

In DNA form, the CDR3 reads TGTGCCAGCTCACCAGGGACATTTCCTGGAAACACCATATATTTT. It is translated as CASSPGTFPGNTIYF. The chain couples TRBV18 to TRBJ1-3; possible D gene TRBD1, 6 bases. Trimming removed 2 bases at V and 2 bases at J, with 10 bases between. There are 15 residues in the CDR3. Germline V lookup: CDR1 KGHSH, CDR2 LQKENI. The full variable domain, its missing parts supplied by reference TRBV18 and TRBJ1-3, is NAGVMQNPRHLVRRRGQEARLRCSPMKGHSHVYWYRQLPEEGLKFMVYLQKENIIDESGMPKERFSAEFPKEGPSILRIQQVVRGDSAAYFCASSPGTFPGNTIYFGEGSWLTVV.

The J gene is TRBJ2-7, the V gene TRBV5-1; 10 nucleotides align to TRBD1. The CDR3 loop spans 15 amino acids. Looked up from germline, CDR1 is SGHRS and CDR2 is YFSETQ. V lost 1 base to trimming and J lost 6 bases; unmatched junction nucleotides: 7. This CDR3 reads CASSLSGQGQGEQYF. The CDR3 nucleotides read TGCGCCAGCAGCTTGTCGGGACAGGGGCAGGGCGAGCAGTACTTC.

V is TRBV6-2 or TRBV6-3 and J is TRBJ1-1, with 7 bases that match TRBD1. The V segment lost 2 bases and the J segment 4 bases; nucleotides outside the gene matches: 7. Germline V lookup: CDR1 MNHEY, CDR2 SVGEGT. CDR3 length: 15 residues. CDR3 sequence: CASSYGGGLGTEAFF. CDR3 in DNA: TGTGCCAGCAGTTACGGAGGGGGCCTGGGCACTGAAGCTTTCTTT.

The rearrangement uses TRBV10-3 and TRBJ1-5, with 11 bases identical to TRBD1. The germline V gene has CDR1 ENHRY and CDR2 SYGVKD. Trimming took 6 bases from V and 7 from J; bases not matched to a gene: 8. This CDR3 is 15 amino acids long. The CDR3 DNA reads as TGTGCCATCAGCGGAGGGACAGGGGGTTTCCAGCCCCAGCATTTT. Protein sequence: CAISGGTGGFQPQHF.

CDR3: CASSLVRDRGNEKLFF. The DNA for the CDR3 is TGTGCCAGCAGCTTGGTTCGGGACAGGGGTAATGAAAAACTGTTTTTT. The gene calls are TRBV5-5 and TRBJ1-4; 10 bases agree with TRBD1. CDR3 size: 16 residues. J gave up 4 bases and V 0 bases, and 3 bases lay outside the gene matches. Germline V lookup: CDR1 SGHKS, CDR2 YYEKEE (reference sequence).

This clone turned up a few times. The CDR3 sequence is CASSTYRSKLFF. The CDR3 coding sequence is TGTGCCAGCAGCACATACAGGTCGAAACTGTTTTTT. The J gene is TRBJ1-4, the V gene TRBV7-9; TRBD1 is a possible D gene (5 bases). CDR3 length: 12 amino acids. V shed 5 bases and J shed 11 bases, with 12 bases lying between them. The germline CDR1 and CDR2 sequences are SEHNR and FQNEAQ (reference sequence).

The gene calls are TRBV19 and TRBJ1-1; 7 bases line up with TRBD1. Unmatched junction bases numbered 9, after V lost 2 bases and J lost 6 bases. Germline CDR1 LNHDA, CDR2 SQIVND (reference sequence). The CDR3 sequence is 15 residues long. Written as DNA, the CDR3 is TGTGCCAGTAGTATATACGTCACCAGGGGGGCTGAAGCTTTCTTT. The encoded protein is CASSIYVTRGAEAFF.

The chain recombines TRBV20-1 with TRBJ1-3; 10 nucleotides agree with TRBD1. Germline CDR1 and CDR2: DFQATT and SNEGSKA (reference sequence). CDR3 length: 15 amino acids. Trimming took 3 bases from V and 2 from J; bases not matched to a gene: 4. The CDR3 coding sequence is TGCAGTGCTAGTAGGGGACAGGGGACTGGAAACACCATATATTTT. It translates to CSASRGQGTGNTIYF.